The 17 T cell receptor beta chains presented below share a single source sample, sequenced in a study of a mutant IDH1 vaccine in newly diagnosed glioma. Assay used: immunoSEQ multiplex PCR; TCRdb lists only in-frame clones, some missing. The sample consists of 85,000 to 100,000 clones, around 80% of them appearing once. The time point: baseline, week 1 (first vaccination visit). The sample's treatment: pre-vaccination baseline after standard-of-care therapy. Source: PBMCs, taken from a glioma patient treated with radiotherapy, temozolomide or both. These TCRs come from a man aged 35 to 55 with glioma.

The chain recombines TRBV6-1 with TRBJ1-5, with 8 bases matching TRBD1. Germline V gene data show CDR1 as MNHNS and CDR2 as SASEGT. Losses at the gene ends were 6 bases for V and 8 bases for J; bases not matched to a gene: 6. The CDR3 runs 13 residues. The CDR3 here is CASRYNRGEPQHF. The DNA for the CDR3 is TGTGCCAGCAGATACAACAGGGGGGAGCCCCAGCATTTT.

The rearrangement links TRBV19 to TRBJ2-5, with 8 bases identical to TRBD1. Germline values: CDR1 LNHDA, CDR2 SQIVND (reference sequence). CDR3 length: 15 residues. Germline trimming cut 1 base from V and 5 bases from J; bases unmatched to any gene: 6. The CDR3 sequence: CASSIGQGAVETQYF. Here the CDR3 DNA reads TGTGCCAGTAGTATAGGGCAGGGGGCGGTGGAGACCCAGTACTTC.

The genes are TRBV4-1 and TRBJ2-7; D gene unclear. This CDR3 is 15 amino acids long. Trimming took 1 base from V and 2 from J, leaving 12 bases between them. Germline V gene sequence: CDR1 MGHRA, CDR2 YSYEKL. CDR3 in amino acids: CASSQANSHPYEQYF. CDR3 nucleotide sequence: TGCGCCAGCAGCCAAGCCAACAGCCACCCCTACGAGCAGTACTTC.

This clone appeared a single time. An end of the junction differs from the germline gene, which may be a read error. J is TRBJ2-7 and V is TRBV10-3; D is unresolved. This CDR3 is 13 amino acids long. From germline, CDR1 is ENHRY and CDR2 SYGVKD. The CDR3 DNA reads TGTGCCAGCAGTGACCCAGAACCCTACGAGCAGTACTTC. It is translated as CASSDPEPYEQYF.

A single count supports this clone. V gene TRBV27 combines with J gene TRBJ2-7, with 10 bases identical to TRBD1. The CDR3 is 15 amino acids. The trim removed 2 bases at V and 7 bases at J, leaving 8 bases unmatched. Per germline, CDR1 MNHEY and CDR2 SMNVEV (reference sequence). This CDR3 is CASSLRGQGSGEQYF. The CDR3 DNA sequence: TGTGCCAGCAGTTTAAGGGGACAGGGGTCCGGGGAGCAGTACTTC.

This clone showed up just a few times. The chain links TRBV29-1 to TRBJ2-5, with D maybe TRBD2 (6 bases). V was shortened by 7 bases and J by 10 bases, with 13 bases between the two germline ends. The germline gives CDR1 SQVTM, CDR2 ANQGSEA. The CDR3 covers 10 residues. The DNA for the CDR3 is TGCAGCGGAGGGACTTCCATCCAGTACTTC. Translating gives CSGGTSIQYF.

This CDR3 is CASSLAPGRGGREQYF. In DNA, the CDR3 is TGTGCCAGCAGCTTAGCCCCCGGACGGGGGGGTCGGGAGCAGTACTTC. The chain recombines TRBV7-9 with TRBJ2-7; 8 bases map to TRBD2. Per germline, CDR1 SEHNR and CDR2 FQNEAQ (reference sequence). This CDR3 contains 16 residues. The junction had 11 bases not matched to a gene; V was cut back by 0 bases and J by 7 bases.

The chain carries TRBV6-5 and TRBJ1-2; 7 bases agree with TRBD1. From germline, CDR1 is MNHEY and CDR2 SVGAGI. V shed 5 bases and J 4 bases; nucleotides not matched to a gene: 4. This CDR3 spans 13 amino acids. The CDR3 nucleotides read TGTGCCAGCAGTGACAGGGCCTTCTATGGCTACACCTTC. It encodes CASSDRAFYGYTF.

This chain joins TRBV5-8 and TRBJ2-2, with D perhaps TRBD1 or TRBD2 (5 bases each). Germline lookup yields CDR1 SGHTS and CDR2 YDEGEE. The CDR3 extends over 15 amino acids. Trimming removed 5 bases at V and 6 bases at J, with 17 bases between. The CDR3 sequence is CASSYTLVGAGELFF. The CDR3 DNA follows: TGTGCCAGCAGTTACACACTCGTGGGGGCCGGGGAGCTGTTTTTT.

The V gene is TRBV10-3, the J gene TRBJ2-1, with 11 bases identical to TRBD2. CDR1 ENHRY and CDR2 SYGVKD come from the germline V gene. With V trimmed by 7 bases and J by 0 bases, 14 bases remained unmatched. The CDR3 extends over 19 amino acids. The CDR3 spells CAIKAGTSGRVRSYNEQFF. The DNA for the CDR3 is TGTGCCATCAAGGCCGGGACTAGCGGCCGGGTTCGCTCCTACAATGAGCAGTTCTTC.

This chain connects TRBV11-3 to TRBJ2-7; 7 bases match TRBD1. Trimming at V came to 0 bases and at J to 2 bases, leaving 4 bases not matched to a gene. The V gene's germline CDR1 is SGHNT and CDR2 YENEEA. CDR3 length: 15 residues. CDR3 region: CASSLEGGSTYEQYF. DNA for the CDR3: TGTGCCAGCAGCTTAGAAGGGGGCAGCACCTACGAGCAGTACTTC.

The genes are TRBV6-5 and TRBJ2-1; D gene uncertain. The CDR3 runs to 13 residues. Trimming pared 8 bases from V and 3 bases from J, leaving 11 bases between. Germline CDR1 MNHEY, CDR2 SVGAGI. CDR3: CASAEIYYNEQFF. DNA for the CDR3: TGTGCCAGCGCGGAGATATACTACAATGAGCAGTTCTTC.

The chain combines TRBV28 with TRBJ2-7; 8 bases align to TRBD1. This CDR3 comprises 14 residues. The V gene end was trimmed by 5 bases and the J gene end by 3 bases; junction bases not matched to a gene: 6. The germline CDR1 and CDR2 sequences are MDHEN and SYDVKM. The CDR3 protein is CASSVQGDDYEQYF. The CDR3, as DNA: TGTGCCAGCAGTGTACAGGGGGACGACTACGAGCAGTACTTC.

The chain couples TRBV27 to TRBJ2-1; perhaps TRBD2 as D (6 bases). Trimming removed 5 bases from V and 3 bases from J, with 11 bases in between. Germline CDR1 MNHEY, CDR2 SMNVEV (reference sequence). The CDR3 is 14 amino acids. CDR3 nucleotide sequence: TGTGCCAGCAGTCCAGGGACTTTCTACAATGAGCAGTTCTTC. Its translation is CASSPGTFYNEQFF.

This clone has a single count. The gene calls are TRBV9 and TRBJ2-1, with 7 bases aligning to TRBD1. CDR1 and CDR2 (germline): SGDLS, YYNGEE. Germline trimming cut 4 bases from V and 5 bases from J; bases unmatched to any gene: 12. The length of the CDR3 is 16 residues. The CDR3 bases are TGTGCCAGCAGCTTCCGACAGGGTCTTACTCACAATGAGCAGTTCTTC. It encodes CASSFRQGLTHNEQFF. The full variable domain, its missing parts supplied by reference TRBV9 and TRBJ2-1, is DSGVTQTPKHLITATGQRVTLRCSPRSGDLSVYWYQQSLDQGLQFLIQYYNGEERAKGNILERFSAQQFPDLHSELNLSSLELGDSALYFCASSFRQGLTHNEQFFGPGTRLTVL.

This chain links TRBV2 with TRBJ2-3; a weak D match, TRBD2 (5 bases). Germline CDR1 and CDR2: SNHLY and FYNNEI. Trimming stripped 8 bases from V and 3 bases from J, with 12 bases between. The CDR3 runs to 13 residues. The CDR3 DNA is TGTGCCAGCCTCGGACTCCAAACAGATACGCAGTATTTT. This gives the protein CASLGLQTDTQYF.

This chain connects TRBV19 to TRBJ2-3; D might be TRBD1 (6 bases). The length of the CDR3 is 12 residues. Germline values: CDR1 LNHDA, CDR2 SQIVND (reference sequence). Trimming shortened V by 6 bases and J by 6 bases, and 10 bases separated the two germline ends. The DNA of the CDR3 is TGTGCCAGTAGCCACAGGGTCGATACGCAGTATTTT. It specifies CASSHRVDTQYF.